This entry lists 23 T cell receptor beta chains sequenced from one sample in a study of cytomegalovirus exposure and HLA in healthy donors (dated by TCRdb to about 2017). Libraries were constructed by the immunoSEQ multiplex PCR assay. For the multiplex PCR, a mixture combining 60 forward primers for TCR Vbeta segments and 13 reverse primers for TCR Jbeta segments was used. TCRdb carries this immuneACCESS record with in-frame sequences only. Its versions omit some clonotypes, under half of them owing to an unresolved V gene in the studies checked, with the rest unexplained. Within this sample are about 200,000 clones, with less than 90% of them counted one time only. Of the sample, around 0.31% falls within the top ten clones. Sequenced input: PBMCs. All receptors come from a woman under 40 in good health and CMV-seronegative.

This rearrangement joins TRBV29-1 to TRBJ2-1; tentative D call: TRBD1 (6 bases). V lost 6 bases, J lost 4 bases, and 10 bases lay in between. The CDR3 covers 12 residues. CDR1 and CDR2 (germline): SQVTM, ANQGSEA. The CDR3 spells CSVGTWYNEQFF. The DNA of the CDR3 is TGCAGCGTCGGGACATGGTACAATGAGCAGTTCTTC.

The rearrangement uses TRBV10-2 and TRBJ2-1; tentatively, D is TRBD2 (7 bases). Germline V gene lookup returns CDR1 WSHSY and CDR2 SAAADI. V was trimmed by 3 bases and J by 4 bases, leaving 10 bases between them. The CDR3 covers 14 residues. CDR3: CASSEGGDYNEQFF. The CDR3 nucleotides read TGCGCCAGCAGTGAAGGGGGGGATTACAATGAGCAGTTCTTC.

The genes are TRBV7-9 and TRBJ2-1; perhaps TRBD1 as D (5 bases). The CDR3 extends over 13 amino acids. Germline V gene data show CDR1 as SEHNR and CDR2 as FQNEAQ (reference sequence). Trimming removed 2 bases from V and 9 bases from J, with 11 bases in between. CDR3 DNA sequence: TGTGCCAGCAGCTTATTTCAGGGATTTGAGCAGTTCTTC. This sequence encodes CASSLFQGFEQFF.

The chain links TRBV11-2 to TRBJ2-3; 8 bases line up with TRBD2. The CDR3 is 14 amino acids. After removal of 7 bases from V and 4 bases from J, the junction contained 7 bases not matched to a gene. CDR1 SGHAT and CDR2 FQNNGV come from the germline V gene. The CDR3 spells CASTRGGPSDTQYF. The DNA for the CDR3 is TGTGCCAGCACCCGGGGGGGGCCCTCAGATACGCAGTATTTT.

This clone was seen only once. CDR3 amino acids: CASTPAVPYEQYF. The CDR3 DNA is TGTGCCAGTACGCCAGCGGTTCCCTACGAGCAGTACTTC. The V call is TRBV19, the J call TRBJ2-7; possible D gene TRBD2, 5 bases. Germline V gene lookup returns CDR1 LNHDA and CDR2 SQIVND (reference sequence). V was cut by 7 bases and J by 2 bases, with 12 bases left in between. The CDR3 is made up of 13 amino acids.

The CDR3 here is CASSLGPGGFSTDTQYF. The CDR3 region has the DNA TGCGCCAGCAGCTTGGGGCCGGGGGGTTTTAGCACAGATACGCAGTATTTT. The chain recombines TRBV5-1 with TRBJ2-3, with TRBD2 identical over 7 bases. Trimming took 0 bases from V and 0 from J; bases not matched to a gene: 7. This CDR3 region has 17 residues. Germline CDR1 and CDR2: SGHRS and YFSETQ.

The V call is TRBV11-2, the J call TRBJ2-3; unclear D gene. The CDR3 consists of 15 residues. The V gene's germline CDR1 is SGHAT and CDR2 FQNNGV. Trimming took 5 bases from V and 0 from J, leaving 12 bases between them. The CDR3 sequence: CASSSFVASTDTQYF. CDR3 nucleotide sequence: TGTGCCAGCAGCAGCTTCGTAGCTAGCACAGATACGCAGTATTTT. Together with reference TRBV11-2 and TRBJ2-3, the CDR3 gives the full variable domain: EAGVAQSPRYKIIEKRQSVAFWCNPISGHATLYWYQQILGQGPKLLIQFQNNGVVDDSQLPKDRFSAERLKGVDSTLKIQPAKLEDSAVYLCASSSFVASTDTQYFGPGTRLTVL.

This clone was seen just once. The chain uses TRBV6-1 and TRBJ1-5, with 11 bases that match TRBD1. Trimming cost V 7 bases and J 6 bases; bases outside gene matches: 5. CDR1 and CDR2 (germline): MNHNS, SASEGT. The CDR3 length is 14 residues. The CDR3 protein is CASKGTGGRQPQHF. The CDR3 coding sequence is TGTGCCAGCAAAGGGACAGGGGGTCGTCAGCCCCAGCATTTT.

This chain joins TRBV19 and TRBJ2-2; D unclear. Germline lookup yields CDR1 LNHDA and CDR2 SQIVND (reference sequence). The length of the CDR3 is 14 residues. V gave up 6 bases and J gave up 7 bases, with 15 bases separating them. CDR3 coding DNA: TGTGCCAGTAGCCCCTTAGAGCGTTTCGGGGAGCTGTTTTTT. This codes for CASSPLERFGELFF.

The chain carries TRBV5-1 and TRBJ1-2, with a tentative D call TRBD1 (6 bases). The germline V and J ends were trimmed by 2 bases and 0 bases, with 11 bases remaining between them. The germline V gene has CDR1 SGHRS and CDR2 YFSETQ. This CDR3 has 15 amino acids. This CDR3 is CASSLQGDSNYGYTF. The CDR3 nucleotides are TGCGCCAGCAGCTTACAGGGTGATTCTAACTATGGCTACACCTTC.

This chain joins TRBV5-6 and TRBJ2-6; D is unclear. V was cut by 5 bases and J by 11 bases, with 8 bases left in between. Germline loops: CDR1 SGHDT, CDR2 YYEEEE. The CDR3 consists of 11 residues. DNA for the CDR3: TGTGCCAGCAGTAATACTTACGTCCTGACTTTC. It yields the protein CASSNTYVLTF.

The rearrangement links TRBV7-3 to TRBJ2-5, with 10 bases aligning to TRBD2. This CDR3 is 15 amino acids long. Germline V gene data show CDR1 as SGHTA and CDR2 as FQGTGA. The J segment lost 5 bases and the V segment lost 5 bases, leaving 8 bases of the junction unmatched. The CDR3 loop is CASSELAGVGETQYF. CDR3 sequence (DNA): TGTGCCAGCAGCGAGCTAGCGGGAGTTGGTGAGACCCAGTACTTC. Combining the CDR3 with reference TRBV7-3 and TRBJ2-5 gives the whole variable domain GAGVSQTPSNKVTEKGKYVELRCDPISGHTALYWYRQSLGQGPEFLIYFQGTGAADDSGLPNDRFFAVRPEGSVSTLKIQRTERGDSAVYLCASSELAGVGETQYFGPGTRLLVL.

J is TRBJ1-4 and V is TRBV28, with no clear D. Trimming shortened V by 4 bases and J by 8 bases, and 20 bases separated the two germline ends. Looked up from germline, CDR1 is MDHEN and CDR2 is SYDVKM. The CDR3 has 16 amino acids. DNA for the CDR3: TGTGCCAGCAGTTCATGGCTGAGGGTCGAAGGCGAAAAACTGTTTTTT. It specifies CASSSWLRVEGEKLFF.

The CDR3 DNA reads TGTGCCAGCAGTGGCCCAGGGATCACTGAAGCTTTCTTT. Its translation: CASSGPGITEAFF. This sequence joins TRBV6-1 and TRBJ1-1; tentatively, D is TRBD1 (5 bases). This CDR3 has 13 amino acids. Germline CDR1 MNHNS, CDR2 SASEGT. Trimming took off 4 bases at V and 4 bases at J, with 10 bases between the two ends.

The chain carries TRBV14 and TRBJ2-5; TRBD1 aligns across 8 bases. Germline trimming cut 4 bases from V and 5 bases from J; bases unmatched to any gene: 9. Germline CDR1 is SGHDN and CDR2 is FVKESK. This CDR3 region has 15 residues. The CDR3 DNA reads TGTGCCAGCAGCCCCCATGGTAACAGGGGGGAGACCCAGTACTTC. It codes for CASSPHGNRGETQYF.

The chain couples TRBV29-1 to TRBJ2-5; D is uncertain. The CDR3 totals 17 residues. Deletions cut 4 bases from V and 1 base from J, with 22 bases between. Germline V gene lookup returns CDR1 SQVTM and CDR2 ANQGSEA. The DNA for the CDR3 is TGCAGCGTTGTTACGCAGCACAGCAACCAAGTCCAAGAGACCCAGTACTTC. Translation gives CSVVTQHSNQVQETQYF.

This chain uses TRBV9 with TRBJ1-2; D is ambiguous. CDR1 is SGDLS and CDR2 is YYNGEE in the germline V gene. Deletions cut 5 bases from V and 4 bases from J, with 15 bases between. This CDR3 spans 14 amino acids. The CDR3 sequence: CASSSGDRVYGYTF. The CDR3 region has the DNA TGTGCCAGCAGTTCCGGGGATAGGGTCTATGGCTACACCTTC. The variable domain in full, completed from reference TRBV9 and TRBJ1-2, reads DSGVTQTPKHLITATGQRVTLRCSPRSGDLSVYWYQQSLDQGLQFLIQYYNGEERAKGNILERFSAQQFPDLHSELNLSSLELGDSALYFCASSSGDRVYGYTFGSGTRLTVV.

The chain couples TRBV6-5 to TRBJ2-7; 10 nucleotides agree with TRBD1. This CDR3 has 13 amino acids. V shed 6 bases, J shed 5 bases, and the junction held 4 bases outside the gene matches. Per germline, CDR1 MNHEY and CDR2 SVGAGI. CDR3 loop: CASRGQGIHEQYF. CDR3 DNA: TGTGCCAGCAGGGGACAGGGGATCCACGAGCAGTACTTC.

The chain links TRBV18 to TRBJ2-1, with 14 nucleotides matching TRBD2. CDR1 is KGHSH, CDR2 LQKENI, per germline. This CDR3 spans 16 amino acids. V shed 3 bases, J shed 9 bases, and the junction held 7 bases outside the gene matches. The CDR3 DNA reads TGTGCCAGCTCACCGGGGACTAGCGGGAGAAGGATTGAGCAGTTCTTC. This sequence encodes CASSPGTSGRRIEQFF.

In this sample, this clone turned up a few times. In DNA form, the CDR3 reads TGTGCCAGCAGTCCTCTAACCGGTGGGCCCTCCTACGAGCAGTACTTC. This codes for CASSPLTGGPSYEQYF. The chain is built from TRBV27 and TRBJ2-7; D gene unclear. The CDR3 has 16 amino acids. The germline gives CDR1 MNHEY, CDR2 SMNVEV (reference sequence). V was shortened by 5 bases and J by 0 bases, with 17 bases between the two germline ends.

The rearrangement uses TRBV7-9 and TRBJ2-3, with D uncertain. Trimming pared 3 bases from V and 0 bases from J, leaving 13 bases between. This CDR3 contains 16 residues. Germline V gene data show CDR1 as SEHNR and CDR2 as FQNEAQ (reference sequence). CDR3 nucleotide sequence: TGTGCCAGCAGCTTGGCTGGTGCACCTAGCACAGATACGCAGTATTTT. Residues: CASSLAGAPSTDTQYF.

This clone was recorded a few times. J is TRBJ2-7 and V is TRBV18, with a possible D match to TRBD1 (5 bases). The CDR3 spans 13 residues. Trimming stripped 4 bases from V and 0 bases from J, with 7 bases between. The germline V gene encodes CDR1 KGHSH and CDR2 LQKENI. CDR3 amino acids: CASSLTDSYEQYF. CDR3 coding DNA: TGTGCCAGCTCACTGACAGACTCCTACGAGCAGTACTTC.

CDR3 protein: CASSLERTGDTQYF. The CDR3 DNA reads as TGCGCCAGCAGCTTGGAACGGACAGGAGATACCCAGTACTTC. The V gene is TRBV5-1, the J gene TRBJ2-5, with 7 positions matching TRBD1. The CDR3 extends over 14 amino acids. The junction had 7 bases not matched to a gene; V was cut back by 0 bases and J by 8 bases. The germline V gene has CDR1 SGHRS and CDR2 YFSETQ.